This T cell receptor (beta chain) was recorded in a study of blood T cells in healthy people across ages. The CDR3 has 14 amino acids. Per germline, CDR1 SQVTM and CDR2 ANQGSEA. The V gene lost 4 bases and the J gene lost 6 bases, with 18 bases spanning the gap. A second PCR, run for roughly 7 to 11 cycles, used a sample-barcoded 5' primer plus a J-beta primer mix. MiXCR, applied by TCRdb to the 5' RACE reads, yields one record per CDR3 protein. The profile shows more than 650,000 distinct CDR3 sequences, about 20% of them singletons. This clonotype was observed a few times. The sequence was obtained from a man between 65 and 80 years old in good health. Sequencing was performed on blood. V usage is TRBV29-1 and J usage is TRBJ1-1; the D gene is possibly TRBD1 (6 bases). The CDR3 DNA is TGCAGCGTTGTAATGAACAGGGCTGAGGCTGAAGCTTTCTTT. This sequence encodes CSVVMNRAEAEAFF.